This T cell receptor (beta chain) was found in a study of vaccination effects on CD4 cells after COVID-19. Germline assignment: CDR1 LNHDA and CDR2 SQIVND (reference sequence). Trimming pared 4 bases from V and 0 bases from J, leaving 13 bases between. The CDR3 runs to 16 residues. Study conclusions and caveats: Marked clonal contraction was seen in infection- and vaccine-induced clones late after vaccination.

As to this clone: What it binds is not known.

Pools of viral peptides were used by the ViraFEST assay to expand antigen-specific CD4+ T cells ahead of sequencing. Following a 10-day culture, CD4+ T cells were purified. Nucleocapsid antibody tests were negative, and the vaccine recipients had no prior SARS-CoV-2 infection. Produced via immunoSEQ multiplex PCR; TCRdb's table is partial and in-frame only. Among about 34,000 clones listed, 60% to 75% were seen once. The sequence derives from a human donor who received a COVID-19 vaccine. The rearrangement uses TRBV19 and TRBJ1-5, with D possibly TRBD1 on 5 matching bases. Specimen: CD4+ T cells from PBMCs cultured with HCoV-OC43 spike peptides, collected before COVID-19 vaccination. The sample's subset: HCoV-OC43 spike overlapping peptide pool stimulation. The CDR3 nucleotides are TGTGCCAGTAGTAGCATTAGACAGCATAGCAATCAGCCCCAGCATTTT. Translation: CASSSIRQHSNQPQHF. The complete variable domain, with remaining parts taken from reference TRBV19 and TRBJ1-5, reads DGGITQSPKYLFRKEGQNVTLSCEQNLNHDAMYWYRQDPGQGLRLIYYSQIVNDFQKGDIAEGYSVSREKKESFPLTVTSAQKNPTAFYLCASSSIRQHSNQPQHFGDGTRLSIL.